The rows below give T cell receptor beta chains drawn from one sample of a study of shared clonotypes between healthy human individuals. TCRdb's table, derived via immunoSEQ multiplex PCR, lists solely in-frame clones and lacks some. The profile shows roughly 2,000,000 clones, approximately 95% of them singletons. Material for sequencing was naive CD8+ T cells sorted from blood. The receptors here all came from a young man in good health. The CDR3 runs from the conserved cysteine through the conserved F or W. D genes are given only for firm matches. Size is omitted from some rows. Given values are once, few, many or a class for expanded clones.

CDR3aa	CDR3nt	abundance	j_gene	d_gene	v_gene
CAISEVGSHNEQFF	TGTGCCATCAGTGAGGTGGGTAGCCACAATGAGCAGTTCTTC	NA	TRBJ2-1	NA	TRBV10-3
CASSTGLVGHEQYF	TGTGCCAGTAGTACCGGACTAGTCGGCCACGAGCAGTACTTC	once	TRBJ2-7	TRBD2	TRBV19
CASSTGQGLAKNIQYF	TGTGCCAGCAGCACAGGACAGGGACTAGCCAAAAACATTCAGTACTTC	NA	TRBJ2-4	TRBD1	TRBV13
CASSFSGTGHAYGYTF	TGTGCCAGCAGTTTTTCGGGGACAGGGCATGCCTATGGCTACACCTTC	once	TRBJ1-2	TRBD1	TRBV27
CASSLVDNEQFF	TGTGCCAGCAGCTTAGTCGACAATGAGCAGTTCTTC	NA	TRBJ2-1	NA	TRBV7-3
CASSLGPGTGMSEAFF	TGTGCCAGCAGCTTGGGTCCCGGGACAGGGATGTCTGAAGCTTTCTTT	NA	TRBJ1-1	TRBD1	TRBV13
CASSVGLGLAGTDTQYF	TGTGCCAGCAGCGTAGGGCTGGGACTAGCGGGCACAGATACGCAGTATTTT	NA	TRBJ2-3	TRBD2	TRBV9
CAITQTSGVSSYNEQFF	TGTGCCATCACACAGACTAGCGGGGTTAGCTCCTACAATGAGCAGTTCTTC	NA	TRBJ2-1	TRBD2	TRBV10-3
CASSVDSNSGNTIYF	TGTGCCAGCAGCGTCGACAGCAACTCTGGAAACACCATATATTTT	NA	TRBJ1-3	NA	TRBV9
CASSHTGVLFYGYTF	TGCGCCAGCAGCCACACAGGGGTTCTGTTCTATGGCTACACCTTC	NA	TRBJ1-2	TRBD1	TRBV4-1
CASSQVSTGYEQYF	TGCGCCAGCAGCCAAGTTTCGACGGGTTACGAGCAGTACTTC	NA	TRBJ2-7	NA	TRBV4-1
CASEPGLTYEQYF	TGTGCCAGTGAACCGGGGCTAACCTACGAGCAGTACTTC	NA	TRBJ2-7	NA	TRBV7-9
CASSAGLAGYEQYF	TGTGCCAGCAGCGCAGGACTAGCGGGGTACGAGCAGTACTTC	NA	TRBJ2-7	TRBD2	TRBV9
CASSLGVEETQYF	TGTGCCAGCAGCTTAGGTGTTGAAGAGACCCAGTACTTC	NA	TRBJ2-5	NA	TRBV7-9
CASSEGTSGRVYEQYF	TGTGCCAGCAGCGAGGGGACTAGCGGGAGAGTCTACGAGCAGTACTTC	NA	TRBJ2-7	TRBD2	TRBV7-9
CASSPTGGWDGYTF	TGTGCCAGCAGTCCTACAGGGGGCTGGGATGGCTACACCTTC	NA	TRBJ1-2	TRBD1	TRBV6-6
CASSLGLTGAYEQYF	TGCGCCAGCAGCTTGGGCCTGACAGGTGCCTACGAGCAGTACTTC	NA	TRBJ2-7	NA	TRBV5-1
CASSSRRDGNQPQHF	TGTGCCAGCAGTTCCCGCAGGGATGGCAATCAGCCCCAGCATTTT	NA	TRBJ1-5	NA	TRBV28
CASSQDRGRVYEQYF	TGCGCCAGCAGCCAAGATAGGGGTAGGGTCTACGAGCAGTACTTC	NA	TRBJ2-7	NA	TRBV4-3
CASSWGYGQGSGEQYF	TGCGCCAGCAGTTGGGGGTACGGACAGGGGTCTGGGGAGCAGTACTTC	NA	TRBJ2-7	TRBD1	TRBV5-1
CASSIIGDTEQFF	TGTGCCAGTAGTATAATTGGGGATACTGAGCAGTTCTTC	NA	TRBJ2-1	NA	TRBV19
CANTGTGTYEQYF	TGTGCCAACACTGGGACTGGAACCTACGAGCAGTACTTC	NA	TRBJ2-7	NA	TRBV2
CASSGTSVDEQYF	TGTGCCAGCAGTGGGACTAGCGTTGACGAGCAGTACTTC	NA	TRBJ2-7	TRBD2	TRBV25-1
CATSTRQGASNYGYTF	TGTGCCACCAGCACAAGACAGGGGGCGTCTAACTATGGCTACACCTTC	NA	TRBJ1-2	TRBD1	TRBV15
CAWSVGAGSNQPQHF	TGTGCCTGGAGTGTAGGGGCAGGGAGTAATCAGCCCCAGCATTTT	NA	TRBJ1-5	NA	TRBV30
CASSRIGAAGNEQFF	TGTGCCAGCAGCCGCATAGGGGCAGCGGGGAATGAGCAGTTCTTC	once	TRBJ2-1	TRBD2	TRBV27
CASSPRIGYEQYF	TGCGCCAGCAGCCCACGGATCGGTTACGAGCAGTACTTC	NA	TRBJ2-7	NA	TRBV4-1
CASSLAFLRGQETQYF	TGCGCCAGCAGCTTGGCTTTCTTGCGGGGCCAAGAGACCCAGTACTTC	NA	TRBJ2-5	NA	TRBV5-1
CASSLGTTDTQYF	TGTGCCAGCAGTTTAGGCACCACAGATACGCAGTATTTT	NA	TRBJ2-3	NA	TRBV28
CASSFPTTGNYGYTF	TGTGCCAGCAGCTTCCCTACGACAGGAAACTATGGCTACACCTTC	NA	TRBJ1-2	NA	TRBV7-9
CASSYRNGEQFF	TGCGCCAGCAGCTACAGAAATGGTGAGCAGTTCTTC	NA	TRBJ2-1	NA	TRBV5-1
CASSESRLQQDF	TGTGCCAGCAGTGAAAGTCGCCTCCAGCAGGACTTC	NA	TRBJ2-7	NA	TRBV6-1
CASSQGVRYEQYF	TGCGCCAGCAGCCAAGGGGTAAGATACGAGCAGTACTTC	once	TRBJ2-7	NA	TRBV4-3
CASSSNWGNQPQHF	TGTGCCAGCAGTTCAAACTGGGGCAATCAGCCCCAGCATTTT	NA	TRBJ1-5	NA	TRBV6-5
CASSQPGTPYEQYF	TGCGCCAGCAGCCAGCCCGGGACTCCCTACGAGCAGTACTTC	NA	TRBJ2-7	NA	TRBV4-1
CASSLGAGQPQHF	TGTGCCAGCAGTTTAGGGGCCGGGCAGCCCCAGCATTTT	NA	TRBJ1-5	NA	TRBV27
CASSLDPGLAGNTIYF	TGTGCCAGCAGCTTAGATCCGGGGCTGGCTGGAAACACCATATATTTT	NA	TRBJ1-3	NA	TRBV7-8
CASSVDRGTETQYF	TGTGCCAGCAGCGTCGACAGGGGGACAGAGACCCAGTACTTC	NA	TRBJ2-5	TRBD1	TRBV9
CASSMGNPRNYEQYF	TGTGCCAGTAGTATGGGGAACCCACGGAATTACGAGCAGTACTTC	NA	TRBJ2-7	NA	TRBV19
CASSQGVLADQETQYF	TGCGCCAGCAGCCAAGGTGTCCTAGCGGACCAAGAGACCCAGTACTTC	NA	TRBJ2-5	TRBD2	TRBV4-3
CASSRPGGSVQPQHF	TGTGCCAGCAGTCGTCCAGGGGGGTCGGTACAGCCCCAGCATTTT	NA	TRBJ1-5	TRBD1	TRBV28
CASSASGQGGGYTF	TGTGCCAGCAGCGCCTCGGGACAGGGAGGAGGCTACACCTTC	NA	TRBJ1-2	TRBD1	TRBV5-6
CASGWHRGGETQYF	TGTGCCAGCGGCTGGCACAGGGGAGGCGAGACCCAGTACTTC	NA	TRBJ2-5	NA	TRBV6-1
CASSCRGSGGYTF	TGCGCCAGCAGCTGTCGCGGGTCTGGGGGCTACACCTTC	NA	TRBJ1-2	NA	TRBV5-1
CASSFETSGHNEQFF	TGTGCCAGCAGCTTTGAAACTAGCGGACACAATGAGCAGTTCTTC	once	TRBJ2-1	TRBD2	TRBV5-4
CASSLVGMLNTEAFF	TGCGCCAGCAGCTTGGTTGGGATGCTGAACACTGAAGCTTTCTTT	NA	TRBJ1-1	NA	TRBV5-1
CASSLAFNSPWADTQYF	TGCGCCAGCAGCTTGGCTTTCAACAGCCCCTGGGCAGATACGCAGTATTTT	NA	TRBJ2-3	NA	TRBV5-1
CASSHTGTAYEQYF	TGTGCCAGCAGCCATACCGGGACAGCCTACGAGCAGTACTTC	NA	TRBJ2-7	TRBD1	TRBV11-2
CASSQGSHGTGLYGYTF	TGCGCCAGCAGCCAAGGGAGCCACGGGACAGGCCTCTATGGCTACACCTTC	NA	TRBJ1-2	TRBD1	TRBV4-3
CASSFRLAYEQYF	TGCGCCAGCAGCTTTCGACTAGCCTACGAGCAGTACTTC	NA	TRBJ2-7	NA	TRBV4-1
CASSYSTGAGEQFF	TGTGCCAGCAGTTACTCGACAGGGGCGGGTGAGCAGTTCTTC	NA	TRBJ2-1	TRBD1	TRBV6-5
CAGLWGSNRETQYF	TGTGCCGGCCTTTGGGGGTCCAATCGGGAGACCCAGTACTTC	NA	TRBJ2-5	NA	TRBV5-8
CASSSPGTGNTIYF	TGTGCCAGCAGCTCCCCTGGGACAGGAAACACCATATATTTT	NA	TRBJ1-3	NA	TRBV28
CASSFRPDGSYEQYF	TGTGCCAGCAGCTTTCGTCCGGACGGCTCCTACGAGCAGTACTTC	NA	TRBJ2-7	NA	TRBV7-8